Below are 21 T cell receptor beta chains sequenced from a single sample in a study of glioma-infiltrating T cells. Amplification of TCR alpha and beta CDR3 regions from RNA used iRepertoire nested multiplex PCR. MiXCR was run by TCRdb on the multiplex PCR reads, yielding one entry per CDR3 protein. Of 300,000 to 450,000 distinct CDR3 sequences detected, around 38% appear once; the ten largest clones hold around 13%. The sample taken for sequencing was glioma tissue, nonneoplastic brain tissue, or PBMCs (not recorded which). These receptors originate from a human donor with low-grade glioma or glioblastoma, undergoing nonglioma brain surgery, or in good health (not recorded which).

The table lists this clonotype with a few counts. The chain combines TRBV4-3 with TRBJ1-1, with D possibly TRBD1 on 5 matching bases. Trimming cost V 0 bases and J 7 bases, with 27 bases left between them. This CDR3 region has 19 residues. Germline V gene lookup returns CDR1 LGHNA and CDR2 YSLEER. The CDR3 here is CASSQDQGGVFGAGYEAFF. The CDR3 nucleotides read TGCGCCAGCAGCCAAGATCAGGGAGGGGTTTTCGGGGCAGGTTATGAAGCTTTCTTT.

This clonotype was recorded a few times. The rearrangement joins TRBV15 to TRBJ1-1, with a possible D match to TRBD1 (6 bases). Germline lookup yields CDR1 LNHNV and CDR2 YYDKDF (reference sequence). With 4 bases removed from V and 5 bases from J, the gap between germline ends came to 11 bases. This CDR3 region has 13 residues. CDR3 sequence: CATSTVQGTEAFF. DNA of the CDR3: TGTGCCACCAGCACGGTACAGGGAACTGAAGCTTTCTTT.

In the case of this clonotype: The germline gene is not matched at one end of the junction; a read error may be the cause. The genes are TRBV20-1 and TRBJ2-1; D remains ambiguous. CDR3 length: 11 residues. Germline V gene sequence: CDR1 DFQATT, CDR2 SNEGSKA (reference sequence). Here the CDR3 DNA reads TGCAGTGCTAGTATCCGCAATGGGCAGTTCTTC. It translates to CSASIRNGQFF.

The rearrangement uses TRBV28 and TRBJ1-2; D remains ambiguous. V shed 1 base and J shed 2 bases, with 11 bases lying between them. The CDR3 runs to 15 residues. Germline assignment: CDR1 MDHEN and CDR2 SYDVKM. In DNA form, the CDR3 reads TGTGCCAGCAGTTTATTAGAGGCAACCAACTATGGCTACACCTTC. Its translation: CASSLLEATNYGYTF.

The V gene is TRBV7-2, the J gene TRBJ2-7; 12 nucleotides match TRBD2. Germline CDR1 is SGHTA and CDR2 is FQGNSA. The CDR3 consists of 15 residues. The ends lost 3 bases at V and 4 bases at J; junction bases unmatched: 4. Here the CDR3 DNA reads TGTGCCAGCAGCTTGACGGGACTAGCGGGTTACGAGCAGTACTTC. Encoded protein: CASSLTGLAGYEQYF.

The chain carries TRBV27 and TRBJ1-6; D remains ambiguous. Trimming cost V 0 bases and J 3 bases, with 9 bases left between them. The CDR3 consists of 16 residues. The germline V gene encodes CDR1 MNHEY and CDR2 SMNVEV (reference sequence). For the CDR3, the DNA is TGTGCCAGCAGTTTATCGCTGGAGGTCTATAATTCACCCCTCCACTTT. Residues: CASSLSLEVYNSPLHF.

The rearrangement joins TRBV24-1 to TRBJ2-3; 9 bases fit TRBD1. The CDR3 contains 15 residues. V dropped 4 bases and J dropped 8; count of bases not matched to a gene: 9. From germline, CDR1 is KGHDR and CDR2 SFDVKD. This CDR3 reads CATSDPSWTGATQYF. Written as DNA, the CDR3 is TGTGCCACCAGTGACCCGAGCTGGACAGGGGCTACGCAGTATTTT.

A word on this clonotype: Given a much more abundant clone one base away, this may be a read error. The rearrangement joins TRBV2 to TRBJ2-1, with unresolved D. CDR3 size: 14 residues. CDR1 SNHLY and CDR2 FYNNEI come from the germline V gene. In nucleotides, the CDR3 is TGTGCCAGCAGTGAAGGGACCCCGGGCAATGATCAGTTCTTC. This encodes CASSEGTPGNDQFF.

This chain joins TRBV7-2 and TRBJ2-5, with D possibly TRBD2 on 6 matching bases. V was clipped by 6 bases and J by 5 bases, with 16 bases between them. CDR3 length: 14 amino acids. CDR1 and CDR2 (germline): SGHTA, FQGNSA. This CDR3 is CASRRDAGMETQYF. The CDR3, as DNA: TGTGCCAGCAGGCGGGACGCAGGGATGGAGACCCAGTACTTC. The variable domain in full, completed from reference TRBV7-2 and TRBJ2-5, reads GAGVSQSPSNKVTEKGKDVELRCDPISGHTALYWYRQSLGQGLEFLIYFQGNSAPDKSGLPSDRFSAERTGGSVSTLTIQRTQQEDSAVYLCASRRDAGMETQYFGPGTRLLVL.

This clonotype was observed a few times. It may be a read error: a sequence one base away is much more abundant. CDR3 amino acids: CASSLLGDPHNEQFF. CDR3 in DNA: TGTGCCAGCAGTTTATTAGGGGACCCCCACAATGAGCAGTTCTTC. V and J are TRBV27 and TRBJ2-1; D is tentatively TRBD1 or TRBD2 (5 bases each). V gave up 1 base and J gave up 5 bases, with 12 bases separating them. Germline V CDR1 and CDR2: MNHEY, SMNVEV (reference sequence). This CDR3 contains 15 residues.

The CDR3 DNA is TGTGCCAGCACCACCGGGACCGGGGTGCAACCCCTCCACTTT. Protein product: CASTTGTGVQPLHF. The V call is TRBV7-2, the J call TRBJ1-6; D possibly corresponds to TRBD1 (5 bases). V lost 7 bases and J lost 12, with 19 bases in between. CDR3 size: 14 residues. Germline CDR1 reads SGHTA; CDR2 reads FQGNSA. Full variable domain (remainder filled in from reference TRBV7-2 and TRBJ1-6): GAGVSQSPSNKVTEKGKDVELRCDPISGHTALYWYRQSLGQGLEFLIYFQGNSAPDKSGLPSDRFSAERTGGSVSTLTIQRTQQEDSAVYLCASTTGTGVQPLHFGNGTRLTVT.

The CDR3 nucleotides are TGTGCCATCAGTGAGTGGGGACAGGGGGACACTGAAGCTTTCTTT. Translated, it gives CAISEWGQGDTEAFF. The chain carries TRBV10-3 and TRBJ1-1; the match to TRBD1 covers 11 bases. The CDR3 spans 15 residues. CDR1 is ENHRY and CDR2 is SYGVKD in the germline V gene. J lost 3 bases, V lost 1 base, and 1 base had no gene match.

CDR3 loop: CASSLPPGIGTEAFF. The CDR3 region has the DNA TGTGCCAGCAGCTTACCTCCAGGGATTGGGACTGAAGCTTTCTTT. This chain connects TRBV7-9 to TRBJ1-1; maybe TRBD1 (5 bases). The V gene lost 2 bases and the J gene lost 5 bases, with 15 bases spanning the gap. The V gene's germline CDR1 is SEHNR and CDR2 FQNEAQ (reference sequence). This CDR3 is built from 15 residues.

The gene calls are TRBV7-2 and TRBJ1-2; D is unresolved. CDR1 is SGHTA, CDR2 FQGNSA, per germline. The CDR3 extends over 14 amino acids. V gave up 5 bases and J gave up 4 bases, with 14 bases separating them. The CDR3, as DNA: TGTGCCAGCAGCCTAAACGGAGGGAGCTATGGCTACACCTTC. Amino acids: CASSLNGGSYGYTF.

This clonotype was counted a single time. The V gene is TRBV6-2 or TRBV6-3, the J gene TRBJ2-7; no clear D gene. This CDR3 comprises 14 residues. CDR1 and CDR2 (germline): MNHEY, SVGEGT. V lost 6 bases, J lost 7 bases, and 19 bases lay in between. The CDR3 DNA is TGTGCCAGCAGCCCCCGGGCCGGGTCAGGAGAGCAGTACTTC. Translating gives CASSPRAGSGEQYF.

V is TRBV15 and J is TRBJ2-5; possibly TRBD1 or TRBD2 for D (5 bases each). Trimming removed 5 bases at V and 1 base at J, with 8 bases between. CDR1 and CDR2 from the germline V gene are LNHNV and YYDKDF (reference sequence). The CDR3 is made up of 13 amino acids. The CDR3 nucleotides read TGTGCCACCAGCGACGGGACCCAAGAGACCCAGTACTTC. As protein: CATSDGTQETQYF.

A remark on this clonotype: Possible read error: a much larger clone is one base away. This chain uses TRBV6-2 or TRBV6-3 with TRBJ2-1; 7 bases line up with TRBD2. Trimming removed 7 bases from V and 0 bases from J; junction bases left unmatched: 12. CDR1 is MNHEY, CDR2 SVGEGT, per germline. This CDR3 has 17 amino acids. CDR3 loop: CASTRPAGSYSYNEQFF. CDR3 nucleotides: TGTGCCAGCACGAGACCAGCGGGAAGTTACTCCTACAATGAGCAGTTCTTC.

This chain links TRBV11-2 with TRBJ2-7; 7 positions agree with TRBD2. V shed 2 bases, J shed 5 bases, and the junction held 6 bases outside the gene matches. The CDR3 loop spans 14 amino acids. CDR1 and CDR2 (germline): SGHAT, FQNNGV. CDR3 loop: CASSLWPGGHEQYF. The CDR3, as DNA: TGTGCCAGCAGCTTATGGCCGGGGGGACACGAGCAGTACTTC.

This chain connects TRBV20-1 to TRBJ2-1; 11 nucleotides line up with TRBD2. The CDR3 spans 15 residues. V dropped 6 bases and J dropped 7; count of bases not matched to a gene: 11. Germline-derived CDR1 and CDR2 are DFQATT and SNEGSKA (reference sequence). Written as DNA, the CDR3 is TGCAGTGCCCGAAATAGCGGGAGGGCCGGGAATGAGCAGTTCTTC. The encoded protein is CSARNSGRAGNEQFF.

In this sample, this clonotype is medium-sized. V gene TRBV27 combines with J gene TRBJ2-1, with a tentative D call TRBD1 (5 bases). V was shortened by 11 bases and J by 9 bases, with 17 bases between the two germline ends. Germline V CDR1 and CDR2: MNHEY, SMNVEV (reference sequence). The CDR3 consists of 12 residues. The CDR3 DNA sequence: TGTGCCGCCAGTAGATGGGGCGGTGAGCAGTTCTTC. Protein product: CAASRWGGEQFF.

On this clonotype itself: This may be a read error, as it is one base from a much larger clone. This chain links TRBV10-3 with TRBJ2-1, with D perhaps TRBD2 (6 bases). This CDR3 contains 14 residues. CDR1 and CDR2 from the germline V gene are ENHRY and SYGVKD. The CDR3: CAIRGRDRYSEQFF. DNA for the CDR3: TGTGCCATCAGGGGGCGGGATCGATACAGTGAGCAGTTCTTC.